The source of this TCR beta chain is a study of PD-1 blockade in classical Hodgkin lymphoma. Study findings and constraints: Nivolumab starters within 1 year of ASCT were excluded. Relative to healthy donors, newly diagnosed patients reportedly had lower baseline TCR diversity, which was reported as lower still in relapsed/refractory patients.

Time point specified: cycle 4 day 1 (C4D1), after less than 7 weeks of nivolumab. Every one of the patients relapsed after autologous stem cell transplantation (brentuximab vedotin exposure was variable). Some clones are missing from TCRdb's copy, which holds only in-frame ones; the method was immunoSEQ multiplex PCR. The table includes fewer than 45,000 clones, roughly 65% detected once. This clone has only one observation. Antigen: not known. CDR3 length equals 17 residues. V trimming: 2 bases; J trimming: 3 bases; junction bases outside the gene matches: 11. The germline gives CDR1 ENHRY, CDR2 SYGVKD.

The genes are TRBV10-3 and TRBJ2-7; 9 bases are shared with TRBD1. The receptor comes from a human donor with classical Hodgkin lymphoma. The specimen was peripheral blood mononuclear cells (PBMCs), collected before the fourth cycle of nivolumab. CDR3 nucleotide sequence: TGTGCCATCAGTGAGGCTTCCGGGACAGGGCTTAACTACGAGCAGTACTTC. Translated, it gives CAISEASGTGLNYEQYF.